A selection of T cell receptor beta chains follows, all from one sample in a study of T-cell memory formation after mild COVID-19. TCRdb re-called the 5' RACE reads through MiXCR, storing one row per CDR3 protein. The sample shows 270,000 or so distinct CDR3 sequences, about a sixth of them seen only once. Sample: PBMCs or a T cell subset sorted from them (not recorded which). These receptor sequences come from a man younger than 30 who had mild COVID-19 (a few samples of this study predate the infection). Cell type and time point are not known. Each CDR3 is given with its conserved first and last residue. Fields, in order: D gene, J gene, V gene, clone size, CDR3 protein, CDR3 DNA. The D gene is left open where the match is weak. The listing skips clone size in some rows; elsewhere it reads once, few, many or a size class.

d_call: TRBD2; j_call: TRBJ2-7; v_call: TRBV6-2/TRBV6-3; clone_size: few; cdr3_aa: CASRLAESSYEQYF; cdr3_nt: TGTGCCAGCAGACTAGCGGAGAGCTCCTACGAGCAGTACTTC
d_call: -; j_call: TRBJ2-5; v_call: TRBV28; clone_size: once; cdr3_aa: CASSSIPVLGWETQYF; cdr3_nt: TGTGCCAGCAGTTCCATCCCCGTTCTCGGCTGGGAGACCCAGTACTTC
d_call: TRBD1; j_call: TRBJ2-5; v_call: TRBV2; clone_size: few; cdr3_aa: CASSDHGTGEETQYF; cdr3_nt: TGTGCCAGCAGTGATCACGGGACAGGGGAAGAGACCCAGTACTTC
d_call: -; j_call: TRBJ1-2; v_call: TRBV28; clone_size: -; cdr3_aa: CASSFSTAYGYTF; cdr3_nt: TGTGCCAGCAGTTTCAGTACGGCCTATGGCTACACCTTC
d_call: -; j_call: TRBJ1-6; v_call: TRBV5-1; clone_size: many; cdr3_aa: CASSWGCPLHF; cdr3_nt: TGCGCCAGCAGCTGGGGGTGCCCCCTCCACTTT
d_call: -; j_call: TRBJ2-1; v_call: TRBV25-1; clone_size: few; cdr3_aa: CASSEYQYNEQFF; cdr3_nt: TGTGCCAGCAGTGAATACCAATACAATGAGCAGTTCTTC
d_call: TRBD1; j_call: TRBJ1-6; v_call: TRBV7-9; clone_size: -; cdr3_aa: CASSSDRGHSPLHF; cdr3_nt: TGTGCCAGCAGCTCGGACAGGGGGCACTCACCCCTCCACTTT
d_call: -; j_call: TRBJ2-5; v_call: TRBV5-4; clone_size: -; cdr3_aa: CASSSWDRIVETQYF; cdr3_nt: TGTGCCAGCAGCAGCTGGGACCGGATCGTTGAGACCCAGTACTTC
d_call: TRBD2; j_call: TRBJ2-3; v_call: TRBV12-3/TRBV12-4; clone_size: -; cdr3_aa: CASRLSGGEDTQYF; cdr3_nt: TGTGCCAGCAGGCTTAGCGGGGGAGAAGATACGCAGTATTTT
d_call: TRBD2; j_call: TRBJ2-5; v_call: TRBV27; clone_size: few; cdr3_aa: CASSLTSSGLETQYF; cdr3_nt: TGTGCCAGCAGTTTGACTAGCAGCGGGTTAGAGACCCAGTACTTC
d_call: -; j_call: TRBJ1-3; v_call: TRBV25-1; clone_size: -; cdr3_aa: CASSIRDRFSGNTIYF; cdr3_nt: TGTGCCAGCAGTATCAGGGACCGCTTCTCTGGAAACACCATATATTTT
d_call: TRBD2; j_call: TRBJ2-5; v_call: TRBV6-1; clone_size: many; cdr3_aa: CASSRIAGEEETQYF; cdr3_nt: TGTGCCAGCAGCCGGATAGCGGGGGAGGAAGAGACCCAGTACTTC
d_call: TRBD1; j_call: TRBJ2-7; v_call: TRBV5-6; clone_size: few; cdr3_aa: CASSPGQALLEQYF; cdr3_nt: TGTGCCAGCAGCCCCGGACAGGCGCTTCTCGAGCAGTACTTC
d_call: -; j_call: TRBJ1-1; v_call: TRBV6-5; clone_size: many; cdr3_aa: CASSYVGGKTEAFF; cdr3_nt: TGTGCCAGCAGTTACGTGGGGGGAAAGACTGAAGCTTTCTTT
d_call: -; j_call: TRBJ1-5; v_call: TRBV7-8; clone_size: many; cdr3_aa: CASSLGSRNQPQHF; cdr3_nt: TGTGCCAGCAGCTTAGGCAGCCGTAATCAGCCCCAGCATTTT
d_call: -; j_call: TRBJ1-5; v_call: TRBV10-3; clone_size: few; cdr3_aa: CATSSAGDQPQHF; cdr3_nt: TGTGCCACCTCCTCCGCGGGGGACCAGCCCCAGCATTTT
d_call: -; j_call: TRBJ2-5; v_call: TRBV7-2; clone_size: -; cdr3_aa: CASSSNQETQYF; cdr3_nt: TGTGCCAGCAGCTCCAACCAAGAGACCCAGTACTTC
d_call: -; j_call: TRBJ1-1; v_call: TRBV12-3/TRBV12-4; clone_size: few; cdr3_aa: CASVFGGGTEAFF; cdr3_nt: TGTGCCAGCGTCTTTGGGGGAGGCACTGAAGCTTTCTTT